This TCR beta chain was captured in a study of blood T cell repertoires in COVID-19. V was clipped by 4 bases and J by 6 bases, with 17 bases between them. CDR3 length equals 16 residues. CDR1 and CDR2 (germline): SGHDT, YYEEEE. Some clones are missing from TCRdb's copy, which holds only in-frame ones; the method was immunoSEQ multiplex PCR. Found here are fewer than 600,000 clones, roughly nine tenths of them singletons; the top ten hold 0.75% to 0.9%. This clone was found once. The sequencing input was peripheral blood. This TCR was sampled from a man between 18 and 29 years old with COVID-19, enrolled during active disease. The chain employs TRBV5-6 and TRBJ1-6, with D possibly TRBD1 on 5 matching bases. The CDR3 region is CASSLGPTLPNSPLHF. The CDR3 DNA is TGTGCCAGCAGCCTGGGGCCAACGCTCCCTAATTCACCCCTCCACTTT.